The clone carrying this T cell receptor (beta chain) showed up just a few times. Its specificity is unknown. The sample originates from a study of post-analysis software for immune sequencing data. Notes on the study in general: Compared with controls, patients had more of five or six TRBV segments, including TRBV5-6, TRBV5-1 and TRBV20-1.

Included in the TCR beta cDNA libraries were unique molecular identifiers. From the PCR reads, TCRdb called clonotypes with MiXCR, one entry per CDR3 protein. The table records about 460,000 distinct CDR3 sequences, nearly 45% of them present only once. The V and J ends lost 6 bases and 2 bases respectively, with 17 bases between them. The CDR3 runs 14 residues. CDR1 and CDR2 from the germline V gene are DFQATT and SNEGSKA (reference sequence). This rearrangement joins TRBV20-1 to TRBJ2-7; D assignment may be TRBD1 or TRBD2 (5 bases each). This TCR derives from a girl aged 5-17 years with multiple sclerosis. Sequenced material: blood. CDR3 nucleotide sequence: TGCAGTGCCCAATGGGACCCAGCGCCCTACGAGCAGTACTTC. Translating gives CSAQWDPAPYEQYF.